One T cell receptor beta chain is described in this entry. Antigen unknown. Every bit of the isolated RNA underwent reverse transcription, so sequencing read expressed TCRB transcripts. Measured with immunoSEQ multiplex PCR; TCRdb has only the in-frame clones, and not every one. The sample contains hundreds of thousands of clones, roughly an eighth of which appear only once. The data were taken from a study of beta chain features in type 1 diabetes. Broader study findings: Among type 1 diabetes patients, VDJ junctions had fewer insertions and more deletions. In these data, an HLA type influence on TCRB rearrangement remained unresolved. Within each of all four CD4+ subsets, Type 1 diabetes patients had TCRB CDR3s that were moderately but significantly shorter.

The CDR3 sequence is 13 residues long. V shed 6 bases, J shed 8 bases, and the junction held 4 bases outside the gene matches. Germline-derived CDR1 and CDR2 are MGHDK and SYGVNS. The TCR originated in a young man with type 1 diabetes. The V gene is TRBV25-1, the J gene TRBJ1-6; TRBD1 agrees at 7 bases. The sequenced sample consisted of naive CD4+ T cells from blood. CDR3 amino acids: CASRDREYSPLHF. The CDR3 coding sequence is TGTGCCAGCAGAGACAGGGAGTATTCACCCCTCCACTTT.